This T cell receptor (beta chain) derives from a study of blood T cell repertoires in COVID-19. Study-level information: The United States, Italy and Spain provided the acute and convalescent COVID-19 samples. Sample material is recorded as cDNA or gDNA derived from T cells, B-cell-depleted T cells, or PBMCs.

Per the study methods: Estimated nucleated cell counts came from reference gene primer amplification. Data came from immunoSEQ multiplex PCR; TCRdb stores just in-frame clones and leaves some out. V and J calls and clone size follow that table, whereas D and trimming were derived from the DNA. This sample has about 87,000 clones; about 87% occur once, and the top ten carry roughly 5%. The CDR3 contains 16 residues. J lost 6 bases, V lost 4 bases, and 12 bases had no gene match. The germline CDR1 and CDR2 sequences are SGHRS and YFSETQ. There are a few counts of this clone. This clonotype was obtained from a man between 35 and 55 years old with acute or convalescent COVID-19. Sequencing input: peripheral blood. The rearrangement uses TRBV5-1 and TRBJ2-3; 9 bases line up with TRBD2. CDR3 sequence: CASSPAVAGVTDTQYF. The CDR3 region has the DNA TGCGCCAGCAGCCCGGCAGTAGCGGGAGTTACGGATACGCAGTATTTT.